This T cell receptor (beta chain) appears in the sequencing data of a study of blood T cell repertoires in COVID-19. Study context: The study drew acute and convalescent COVID-19 samples from the United States, Italy and Spain. Nucleic acid was either cDNA or gDNA, and it came from T cells, B-cell-depleted T cells, or PBMCs.

CDR1 and CDR2 from the germline V gene are SGDLS and YYNGEE. This CDR3 contains 15 residues. V was pared by 3 bases and J by 12 bases, with 13 bases of the junction left unmatched. As processed by the authors: Amplification of reference gene primers was used by the study to estimate nucleated cell counts. Data came from immunoSEQ multiplex PCR; TCRdb stores just in-frame clones and leaves some out. The D gene and trimming were derived from the DNA, and the V and J assignments and clone size from that table. The table lists approximately 210,000 clones, about four fifths of them singletons. The TCR was taken from a woman aged 40 to 50 with acute or convalescent COVID-19. The source material was peripheral blood. This sequence joins TRBV9 and TRBJ2-1; 9 nucleotides line up with TRBD1. CDR3 residues: CASSGGTGLIKGQFF. The CDR3 DNA reads TGTGCCAGCAGCGGGGGGACAGGGCTAATCAAAGGGCAGTTCTTC.